These 15 T cell receptor beta chains came from one sample sequenced in a study of T cells after yellow fever vaccination. Each CDR3 protein gets one entry after TCRdb re-called the 5' RACE reads with MiXCR. The repertoire has about 350,000 distinct CDR3 sequences, about 12% of them found once; the top ten carry 3.2%. This material consisted of CD4+ T cells sorted from PBMCs, taken 15 days after the yellow fever booster vaccination. Every receptor here comes from a young man who received the YFV17D yellow fever vaccine.

The sample holds a few counts of this clonotype. V and J are TRBV12-3 or TRBV12-4 and TRBJ1-2; no reliable D call. Trimming pared 6 bases from V and 7 bases from J, leaving 18 bases between. The CDR3 loop spans 14 amino acids. The CDR3 nucleotides are TGTGCCAGCAGACAGAACACCTTTTCAGGTGGCTACACCTTC. It yields the protein CASRQNTFSGGYTF.

In its sample, this clonotype was seen a few times. The chain is built from TRBV5-5 and TRBJ2-2, with 7 bases lining up with TRBD1. This CDR3 is 16 amino acids long. V shed 4 bases and J 2 bases; nucleotides not matched to a gene: 8. Germline values: CDR1 SGHKS, CDR2 YYEKEE (reference sequence). Written as DNA, the CDR3 is TGTGCCAGCAGCGGACCGGGACAGAGAAACACCGGGGAGCTGTTTTTT. It yields the protein CASSGPGQRNTGELFF.

This clonotype was counted only a few times. This chain uses TRBV11-1 with TRBJ2-2; D is unresolved. The V and J ends lost 1 base and 1 base respectively, with 4 bases between them. The V gene's germline CDR1 is SGHAT and CDR2 FQDESV (reference sequence). This CDR3 spans 14 amino acids. CDR3 loop: CASSLGMNTGELFF. CDR3 in DNA: TGTGCCAGCAGCTTAGGAATGAACACCGGGGAGCTGTTTTTT.

The chain is built from TRBV29-1 and TRBJ2-3, with D possibly being TRBD1 (6 bases). V lost 4 bases to trimming and J lost 3 bases, with 11 bases between them. Germline lookup yields CDR1 SQVTM and CDR2 ANQGSEA. CDR3 length: 13 amino acids. This CDR3 reads CSVGGHSTDTQYF. CDR3 in DNA: TGCAGCGTTGGGGGGCATTCTACAGATACGCAGTATTTT.

There are a few counts of this clonotype. The chain recombines TRBV18 with TRBJ1-1; 7 bases are shared with TRBD1. Germline-derived CDR1 and CDR2 are KGHSH and LQKENI. The V segment lost 6 bases and the J segment 11 bases; nucleotides outside the gene matches: 12. There are 13 residues in the CDR3. The CDR3 coding sequence is TGTGCCAGCTCCCCAGGACAGGAGGTAGAGGCTTTCTTT. It yields the protein CASSPGQEVEAFF.

The V call is TRBV18, the J call TRBJ2-5; D is undetermined. V was clipped by 6 bases and J by 5 bases, with 13 bases between them. The CDR3 runs 13 residues. Germline CDR1 reads KGHSH; CDR2 reads LQKENI. The CDR3 loop is CASSLVAFETQYF. The CDR3 nucleotides read TGTGCCAGCTCTCTTGTCGCATTTGAGACCCAGTACTTC.

This clonotype was detected ten times or more. The gene calls are TRBV7-9 and TRBJ2-5, with D tentatively TRBD1 or TRBD2 (6 bases each). Trimming left V 3 bases short and J 4 bases short, with 12 bases between. Germline V lookup: CDR1 SEHNR, CDR2 FQNEAQ (reference sequence). The CDR3 contains 14 residues. CDR3 sequence reads: CASSLNGGPETQYF. In DNA form, the CDR3 reads TGTGCCAGCAGCTTGAATGGGGGGCCAGAGACCCAGTACTTC.

This clonotype was recorded at least ten times. The chain joins TRBV7-2 to TRBJ2-2; no definite D call. V lost 5 bases, J lost 3 bases, and 4 bases lay in between. Germline V gene sequence: CDR1 SGHTA, CDR2 FQGNSA. The CDR3 consists of 12 residues. CDR3 amino acids: CASSPYTGELFF. CDR3 nucleotide sequence: TGTGCCAGCAGCCCTTACACCGGGGAGCTGTTTTTT. Drawing the rest from reference TRBV7-2 and TRBJ2-2, the complete variable domain is GAGVSQSPSNKVTEKGKDVELRCDPISGHTALYWYRQSLGQGLEFLIYFQGNSAPDKSGLPSDRFSAERTGGSVSTLTIQRTQQEDSAVYLCASSPYTGELFFGEGSRLTVL.

There are a few counts of this clonotype. The V gene is TRBV12-3 or TRBV12-4, the J gene TRBJ2-3; possibly TRBD1 or TRBD2 for D (6 bases each). Trimming cost V 5 bases and J 2 bases, with 14 bases left between them. This CDR3 is built from 15 residues. In nucleotides, the CDR3 is TGTGCCAGCAGTCCCCCCGGGGGCTACACAGATACGCAGTATTTT. Translation gives CASSPPGGYTDTQYF.

At least ten counts were recorded for this clonotype. This rearrangement joins TRBV7-9 to TRBJ2-1, with a weak D call TRBD1 (6 bases). The CDR3 length is 14 residues. V lost 5 bases, J lost 10 bases, and 18 bases lay in between. Germline values: CDR1 SEHNR, CDR2 FQNEAQ (reference sequence). Written as DNA, the CDR3 is TGTGCCAGCAGCCCAAGCAAGGGGGTTGGCGAGCAGTTCTTC. Translating it yields CASSPSKGVGEQFF.

There are a few counts of this clonotype. The J gene is TRBJ1-5, the V gene TRBV21-1; the table gives TRBD1 as D, unverified against the DNA. TRBV21-1 is shown as a pseudogene. The CDR3 sequence is 15 residues long. The CDR3 protein is CASSKRGRFNQPQHF. Written as DNA, the CDR3 is TGTGCCAGCAGCAAAAGGGGACGGTTCAATCAGCCCCAGCATTTT.

The chain uses TRBV7-3 and TRBJ2-3; D call uncertain. There are 13 residues in the CDR3. CDR1 and CDR2 from the germline V gene are SGHTA and FQGTGA. The V and J ends lost 4 bases and 3 bases respectively, with 8 bases between them. The CDR3 nucleotides are TGTGCCAGCAGCTCCGGAGCTACAGATACGCAGTATTTT. As protein: CASSSGATDTQYF.

The J gene is TRBJ1-2, the V gene TRBV5-6, with TRBD1 matching over 7 bases. The J segment lost 0 bases and the V segment lost 3 bases, leaving 14 bases of the junction unmatched. This CDR3 is 18 amino acids long. The germline V gene has CDR1 SGHDT and CDR2 YYEEEE. This CDR3 reads CASSSGTDFYLANYGYTF. The CDR3 nucleotides are TGTGCCAGCAGCTCCGGGACAGATTTTTATCTAGCTAACTATGGCTACACCTTC.

This sequence joins TRBV5-6 and TRBJ2-1; D tentatively fits TRBD1 or TRBD2 (5 bases each). The CDR3 is 15 amino acids. Germline CDR1 and CDR2: SGHDT and YYEEEE. V was cut by 4 bases and J by 7 bases, with 18 bases left in between. CDR3 coding DNA: TGTGCCAGCAGCCACCCCCTTCCAGGGAGTAATGAGCAGTTCTTC. It translates to CASSHPLPGSNEQFF.

The rearrangement links TRBV28 to TRBJ2-6; D gene unclear. CDR3 length: 15 residues. V lost 7 bases to trimming and J lost 2 bases, with 12 bases between them. Germline values: CDR1 MDHEN, CDR2 SYDVKM. The CDR3 nucleotides read TGTGCCAGCACTCTTAGTCCACCTGGGGCCAACGTCCTGACTTTC. The encoded protein is CASTLSPPGANVLTF.